This TCR beta chain was captured by sequencing in a study of blood T cell repertoires in COVID-19. As for the study in general: Acute and convalescent COVID-19 samples came from the United States, Italy and Spain. The cDNA or gDNA used as material had been derived from T cells, B-cell-depleted T cells, or PBMCs.

Original processing notes: How many nucleated cells were present was estimated from reference gene primer amplification. Using immunoSEQ multiplex PCR, the repertoire was profiled, and TCRdb retains in-frame clones only, with some absent. V and J calls and clone size follow that table, whereas D and trimming were derived from the DNA. Among under 500,000 clones, 75% to 90% were seen once, and the ten largest hold approximately 4.3%. CDR1 is LGHDT and CDR2 is YNNKEL in the germline V gene (reference sequence). With 0 bases clipped from V and 1 base from J, the junction kept 0 bases outside the gene matches. This CDR3 is 15 amino acids long.

Sequenced material: peripheral blood. The chain has TRBV3-1 (or the pseudogene TRBV3-2) and TRBJ2-5, with 9 positions matching TRBD2. This clonotype originated in a young woman with acute or convalescent COVID-19. CDR3 sequence reads: CASSQEGLAQETQYF. Written as DNA, the CDR3 is TGTGCCAGCAGCCAAGAGGGACTAGCCCAAGAGACCCAGTACTTC.